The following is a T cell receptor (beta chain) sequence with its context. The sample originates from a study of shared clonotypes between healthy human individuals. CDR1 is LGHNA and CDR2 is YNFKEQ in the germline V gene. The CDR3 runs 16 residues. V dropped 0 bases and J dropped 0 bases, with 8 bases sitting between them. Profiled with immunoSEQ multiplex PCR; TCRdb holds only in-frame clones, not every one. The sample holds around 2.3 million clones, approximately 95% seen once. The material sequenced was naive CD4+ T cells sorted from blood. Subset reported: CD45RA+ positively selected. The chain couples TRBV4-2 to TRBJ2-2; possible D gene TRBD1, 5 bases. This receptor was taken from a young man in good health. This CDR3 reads CASSQEWGTNTGELFF. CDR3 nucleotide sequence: TGTGCCAGCAGCCAAGAATGGGGCACGAACACCGGGGAGCTGTTTTTT.